This TCR beta chain appears in the sequencing data of a study of regulatory T cells in long-lasting Graves disease. Described time point: newly diagnosed GD, antithyroid drugs for less than 3 months. PBMCs were the source of the RNA used for TCR sequencing. Investigators prepared the TCR beta libraries by applying iRepertoire HTBI primers and Arm-PCR of CDR3 regions. TCRdb itself ran the multiplex PCR reads through MiXCR, one entry per CDR3 protein. The sample has 250,000 to 300,000 distinct CDR3 sequences, about 17% seen once; the top ten hold 13% to 15%. Trimming left V 4 bases short and J 1 base short, with 7 bases between. The CDR3 has 13 residues. This clonotype has a count of ten or more. The same specimen was also included in a second study, on T cells in Graves' hyperthyroidism and ophthalmopathy.

The source of this sequence is a young woman with Graves disease. This sample comprised peripheral blood mononuclear cells (PBMCs), obtained at new diagnosis, from a patient treated with antithyroid drugs. The chain is built from TRBV12-3 or TRBV12-4 and TRBJ1-1, with a tentative D call TRBD1 (6 bases). CDR3 sequence reads: CASSWGQNTEAFF. The CDR3, as DNA: TGTGCCAGCAGTTGGGGACAGAACACTGAAGCTTTCTTT.